This T cell receptor (beta chain) derives from a study of OX40 agonist ivuxolimab in advanced cancers. Whole-study context: Patients assigned to dose escalation were diagnosed with hepatocellular carcinoma, melanoma, renal cell or head and neck cancer.

Study-wide results and caveats: The work left the antigen specificity of expanded peripheral T cells undetermined.

In the case of this clone: What it binds is unknown.

Looked up from germline, CDR1 is SGHAT and CDR2 is FQNNGV. The CDR3 loop spans 16 amino acids. V shed 0 bases and J 4 bases; nucleotides not matched to a gene: 4. Profiling relied on immunoSEQ multiplex PCR, and the TCRdb table lists in-frame clones only, not all of them. The data contain 50,000 or so clones, 80% to 95% of them singletons. The specimen was CD4+ or CD8+ T cells sorted from blood, collected in a trial of the OX40 agonist ivuxolimab. The receptor's source is an adult with an advanced solid tumor such as melanoma, head and neck, liver or kidney cancer. This chain uses TRBV11-2 with TRBJ2-3, with 10 positions matching TRBD2. The CDR3 region has the DNA TGTGCCAGCAGCTTAGAGCCGAGCGGGGGGGCAGATACGCAGTATTTT. This codes for CASSLEPSGGADTQYF.